This TCR beta chain was observed in a study of T cell responses to AZD1222 COVID-19 vaccine. The table came from immunoSEQ multiplex PCR; TCRdb's copy has only in-frame clones and leaves some out. The repertoire consists of tens of thousands of clones, with roughly 88% occurring once and the leading ten covering about 9.5%. The CDR3 has 16 amino acids. The material sequenced was peripheral blood, taken on day 0 of AZD1222 vaccination. The TCR comes from an adult in good health. The chain recombines TRBV21-1 with TRBJ2-4; the table calls TRBD2, which could not be checked here. TRBV21-1 is a known pseudogene. The CDR3 nucleotides are TGTGCCAGCAGCAAAGCGCGGCTGATAGCCAAAAACATTCAGTACTTC. Amino acid sequence: CASSKARLIAKNIQYF.